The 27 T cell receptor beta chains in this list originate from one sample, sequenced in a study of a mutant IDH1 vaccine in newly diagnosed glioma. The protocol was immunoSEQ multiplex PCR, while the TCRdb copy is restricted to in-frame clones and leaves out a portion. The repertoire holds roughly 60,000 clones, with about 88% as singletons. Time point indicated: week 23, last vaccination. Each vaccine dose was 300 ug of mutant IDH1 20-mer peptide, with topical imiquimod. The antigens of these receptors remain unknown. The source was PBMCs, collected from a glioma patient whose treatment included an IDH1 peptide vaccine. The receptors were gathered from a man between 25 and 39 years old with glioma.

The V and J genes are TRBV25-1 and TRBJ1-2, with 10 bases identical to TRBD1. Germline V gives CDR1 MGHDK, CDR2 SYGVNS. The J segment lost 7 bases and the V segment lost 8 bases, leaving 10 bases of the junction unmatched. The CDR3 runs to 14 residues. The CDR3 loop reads CASHRTGTGVGYTF. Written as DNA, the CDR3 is TGTGCCAGCCACAGAACAGGGACAGGGGTTGGCTACACCTTC.

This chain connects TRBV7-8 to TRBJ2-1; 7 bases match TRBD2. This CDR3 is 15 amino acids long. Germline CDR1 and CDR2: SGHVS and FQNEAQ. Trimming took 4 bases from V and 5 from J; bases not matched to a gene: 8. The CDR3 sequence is CASSSSGDWNNEQFF. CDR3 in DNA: TGTGCCAGCAGCTCAAGCGGGGACTGGAACAATGAGCAGTTCTTC.

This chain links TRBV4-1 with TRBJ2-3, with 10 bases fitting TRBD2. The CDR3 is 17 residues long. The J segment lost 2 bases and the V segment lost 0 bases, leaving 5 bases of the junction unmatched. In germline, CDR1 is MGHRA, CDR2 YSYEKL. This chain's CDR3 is CASSQEPSGGFTDTQYF. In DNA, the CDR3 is TGCGCCAGCAGCCAAGAGCCTAGCGGGGGATTCACAGATACGCAGTATTTT.

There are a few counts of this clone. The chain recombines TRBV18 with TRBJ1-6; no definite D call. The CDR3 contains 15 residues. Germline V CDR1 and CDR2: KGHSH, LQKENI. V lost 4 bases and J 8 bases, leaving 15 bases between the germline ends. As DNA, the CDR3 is TGTGCCAGCTCACGCCCGGGTCTTCAGGATTCACCCCTCCACTTT. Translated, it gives CASSRPGLQDSPLHF.

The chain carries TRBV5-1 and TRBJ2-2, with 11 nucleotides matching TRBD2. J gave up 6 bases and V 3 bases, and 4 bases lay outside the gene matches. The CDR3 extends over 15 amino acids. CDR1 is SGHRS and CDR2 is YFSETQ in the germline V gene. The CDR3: CASSSPSGGSGELFF. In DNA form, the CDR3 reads TGCGCCAGCAGCTCGCCTAGCGGGGGGTCCGGGGAGCTGTTTTTT.

The CDR3 protein is CASSLYPGPQKRTGELFF. The DNA for the CDR3 is TGTGCCAGCAGCTTGTATCCGGGACCCCAGAAGCGCACCGGGGAGCTGTTTTTT. J is TRBJ2-2 and V is TRBV7-6, with D perhaps matching TRBD1 or TRBD2 (5 bases each). V was shortened by 3 bases and J by 4 bases, with 21 bases between the two germline ends. Germline lookup yields CDR1 SGHVS and CDR2 FNYEAQ. The CDR3 length is 18 residues. Based on the CDR3 plus reference TRBV7-6 and TRBJ2-2, the full variable domain is GAGVSQSPRYKVTKRGQDVALRCDPISGHVSLYWYRQALGQGPEFLTYFNYEAQQDKSGLPNDRFSAERPEGSISTLTIQRTEQRDSAMYRCASSLYPGPQKRTGELFFGEGSRLTVL.

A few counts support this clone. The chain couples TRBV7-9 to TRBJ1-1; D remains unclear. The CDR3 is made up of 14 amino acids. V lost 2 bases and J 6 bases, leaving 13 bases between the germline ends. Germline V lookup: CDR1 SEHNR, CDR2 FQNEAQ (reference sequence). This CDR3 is CASSLTKSSPEAFF. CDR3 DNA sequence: TGTGCCAGCAGCTTAACAAAATCTTCCCCTGAAGCTTTCTTT.

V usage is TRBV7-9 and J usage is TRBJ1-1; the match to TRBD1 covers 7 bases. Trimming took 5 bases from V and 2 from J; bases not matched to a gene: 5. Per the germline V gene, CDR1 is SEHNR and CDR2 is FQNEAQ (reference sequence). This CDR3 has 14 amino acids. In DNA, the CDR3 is TGTGCCAGCAGCGCGGGACAGACAAACACTGAAGCTTTCTTT. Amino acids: CASSAGQTNTEAFF.

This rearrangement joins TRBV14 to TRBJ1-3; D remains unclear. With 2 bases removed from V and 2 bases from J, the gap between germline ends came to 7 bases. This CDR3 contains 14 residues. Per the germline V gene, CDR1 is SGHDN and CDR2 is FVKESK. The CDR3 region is CASSQQVAGNTIYF. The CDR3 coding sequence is TGTGCCAGCAGCCAACAGGTGGCTGGAAACACCATATATTTT.

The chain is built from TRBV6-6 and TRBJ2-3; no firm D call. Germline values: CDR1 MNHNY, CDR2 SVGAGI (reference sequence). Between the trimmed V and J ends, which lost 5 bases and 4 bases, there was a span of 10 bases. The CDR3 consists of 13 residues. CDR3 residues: CASSLKGPDTQYF. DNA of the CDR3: TGTGCCAGCAGTCTAAAGGGCCCAGATACGCAGTATTTT.

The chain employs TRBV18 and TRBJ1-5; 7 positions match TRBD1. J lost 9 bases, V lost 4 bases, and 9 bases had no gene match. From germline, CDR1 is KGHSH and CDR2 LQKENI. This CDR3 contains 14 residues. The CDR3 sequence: CASSLGQSSRPQHF. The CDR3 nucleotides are TGTGCCAGCTCACTGGGACAGTCTTCCCGGCCCCAGCATTTT.

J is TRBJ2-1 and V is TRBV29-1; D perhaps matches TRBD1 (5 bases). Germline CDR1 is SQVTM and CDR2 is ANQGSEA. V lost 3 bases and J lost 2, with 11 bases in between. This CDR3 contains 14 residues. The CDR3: CSVDQGLAYNEQFF. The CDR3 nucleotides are TGCAGCGTTGACCAGGGCCTGGCCTACAATGAGCAGTTCTTC.

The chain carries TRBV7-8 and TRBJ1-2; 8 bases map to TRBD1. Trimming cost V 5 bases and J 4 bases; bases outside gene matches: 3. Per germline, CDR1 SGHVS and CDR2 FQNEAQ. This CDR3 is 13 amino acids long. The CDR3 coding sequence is TGTGCCAGCAGCGGGGACAGGAGCTATGGCTACACCTTC. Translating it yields CASSGDRSYGYTF.

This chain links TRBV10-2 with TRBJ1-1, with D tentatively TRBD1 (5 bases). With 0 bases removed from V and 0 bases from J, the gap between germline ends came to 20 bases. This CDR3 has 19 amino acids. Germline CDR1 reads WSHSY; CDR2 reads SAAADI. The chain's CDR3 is CASSESRGVTSVMNTEAFF. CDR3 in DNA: TGCGCCAGCAGTGAGTCGCGGGGGGTCACCTCTGTTATGAACACTGAAGCTTTCTTT.

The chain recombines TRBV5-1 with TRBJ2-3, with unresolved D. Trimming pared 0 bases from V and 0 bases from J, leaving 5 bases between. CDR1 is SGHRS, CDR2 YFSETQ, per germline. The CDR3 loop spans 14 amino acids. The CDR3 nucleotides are TGCGCCAGCAGCTTGGCCCGGAGCACAGATACGCAGTATTTT. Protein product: CASSLARSTDTQYF.

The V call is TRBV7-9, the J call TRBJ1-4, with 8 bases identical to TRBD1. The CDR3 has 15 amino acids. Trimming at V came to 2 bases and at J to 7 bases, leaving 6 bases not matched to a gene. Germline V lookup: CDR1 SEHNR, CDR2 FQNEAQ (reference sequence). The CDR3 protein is CASSLKDRGGEKLFF. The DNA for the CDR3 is TGTGCCAGCAGCTTAAAAGACAGGGGTGGTGAAAAACTGTTTTTT.

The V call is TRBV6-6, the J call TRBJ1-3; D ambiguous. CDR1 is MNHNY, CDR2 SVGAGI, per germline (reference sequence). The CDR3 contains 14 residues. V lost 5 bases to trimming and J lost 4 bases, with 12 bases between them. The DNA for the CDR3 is TGTGCCAGCAGTGGATCCAACGACGGAAACACCATATATTTT. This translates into CASSGSNDGNTIYF.

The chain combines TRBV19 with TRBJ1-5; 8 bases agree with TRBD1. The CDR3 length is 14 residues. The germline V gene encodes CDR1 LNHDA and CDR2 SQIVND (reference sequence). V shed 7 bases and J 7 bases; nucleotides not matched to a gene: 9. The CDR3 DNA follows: TGTGCCAGTACCCCCGGGACAGGTTGGCAGCCCCAGCATTTT. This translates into CASTPGTGWQPQHF.

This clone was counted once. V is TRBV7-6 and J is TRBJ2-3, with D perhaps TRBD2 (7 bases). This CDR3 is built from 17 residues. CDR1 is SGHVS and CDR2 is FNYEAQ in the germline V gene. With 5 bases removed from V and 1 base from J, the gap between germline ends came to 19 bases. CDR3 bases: TGTGCCAGCAGCCAAAGGGGTGGCGGGGGCCGCACAGATACGCAGTATTTT. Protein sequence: CASSQRGGGGRTDTQYF.

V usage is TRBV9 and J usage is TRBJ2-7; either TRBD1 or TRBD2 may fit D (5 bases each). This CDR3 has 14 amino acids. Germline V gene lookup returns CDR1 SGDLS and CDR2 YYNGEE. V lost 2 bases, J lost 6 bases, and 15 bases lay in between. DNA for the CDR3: TGTGCCAGCAGCGTGGATAGTGGGGGTAGCGAGCAGTACTTC. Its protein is CASSVDSGGSEQYF.

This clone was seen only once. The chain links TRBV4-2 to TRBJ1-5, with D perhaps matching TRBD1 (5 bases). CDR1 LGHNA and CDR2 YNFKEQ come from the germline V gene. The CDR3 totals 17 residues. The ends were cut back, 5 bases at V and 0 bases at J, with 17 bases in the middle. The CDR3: CASSLRTGTPSNQPQHF. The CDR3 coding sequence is TGTGCCAGCAGCTTGCGGACCGGGACTCCTAGCAATCAGCCCCAGCATTTT.

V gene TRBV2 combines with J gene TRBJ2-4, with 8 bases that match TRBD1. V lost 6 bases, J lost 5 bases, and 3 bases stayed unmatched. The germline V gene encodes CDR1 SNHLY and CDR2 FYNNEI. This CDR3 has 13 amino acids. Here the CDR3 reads CASRYRGENIQYF. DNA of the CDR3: TGTGCCAGCAGGTACAGGGGGGAAAACATTCAGTACTTC.

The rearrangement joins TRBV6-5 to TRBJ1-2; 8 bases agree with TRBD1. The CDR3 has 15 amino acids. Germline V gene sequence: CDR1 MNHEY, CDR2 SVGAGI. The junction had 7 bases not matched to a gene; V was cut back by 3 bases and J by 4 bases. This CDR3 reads CASSYQQGAVYGYTF. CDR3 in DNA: TGTGCCAGCAGTTATCAGCAGGGGGCTGTCTATGGCTACACCTTC.

The CDR3 region is CASSGLALGGRETQYF. CDR3 DNA sequence: TGCGCCAGCAGTGGTCTTGCCTTGGGTGGTAGGGAGACCCAGTACTTC. The chain links TRBV10-2 to TRBJ2-5; D not resolved. This CDR3 has 16 amino acids. Looked up from germline, CDR1 is WSHSY and CDR2 is SAAADI. The V gene lost 4 bases and the J gene lost 5 bases, with 20 bases spanning the gap.

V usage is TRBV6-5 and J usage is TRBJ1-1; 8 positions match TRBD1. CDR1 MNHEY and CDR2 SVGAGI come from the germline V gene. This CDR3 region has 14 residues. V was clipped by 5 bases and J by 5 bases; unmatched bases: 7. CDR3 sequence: CASSPWTGLTEAFF. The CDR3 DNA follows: TGTGCCAGCAGTCCCTGGACAGGGCTAACTGAAGCTTTCTTT.

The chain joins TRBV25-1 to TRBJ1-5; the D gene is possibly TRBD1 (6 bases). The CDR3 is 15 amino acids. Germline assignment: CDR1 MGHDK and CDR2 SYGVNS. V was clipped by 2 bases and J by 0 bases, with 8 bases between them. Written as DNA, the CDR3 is TGTGCCAGCAGTGAAGGACAGTATAGCAATCAGCCCCAGCATTTT. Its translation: CASSEGQYSNQPQHF.

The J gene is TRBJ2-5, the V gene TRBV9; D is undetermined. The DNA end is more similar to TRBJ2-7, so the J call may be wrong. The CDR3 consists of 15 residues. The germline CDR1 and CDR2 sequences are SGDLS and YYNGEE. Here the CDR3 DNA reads TGTGCCAGCAGCCCCCGACACGGCGCTCCCTACGAGCAGTACTTC. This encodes CASSPRHGAPYEQYF.